These 7 T cell receptor beta chains originate from one sample sequenced in a study of CD8+CD57+ T cells in acquired aplastic anemia. For CDR3 and TCR beta VDJ profiling, genomic DNA was the template used. TCRdb reprocessed the reads via MiXCR and lists one record per CDR3 protein. The sample yields 200,000 to 250,000 distinct CDR3 sequences, roughly 60% seen once. Before being chosen for sequencing, patients had shown CD8+CD57+ cell expansion by flow cytometry. Sequencing was done on a sample of sorted CD4+, CD8+, or CD8+CD57+ T cells (not recorded which) from PBMCs. These receptor sequences come from a human donor with aplastic anemia.

The chain carries TRBV15 and TRBJ2-7; TRBD1 aligns across 9 bases. CDR1 is LNHNV and CDR2 is YYDKDF in the germline V gene (reference sequence). Trimming at V came to 3 bases and at J to 2 bases, leaving 8 bases not matched to a gene. This CDR3 contains 16 residues. CDR3 protein: CATSSVGTGPPYEQYF. CDR3 coding DNA: TGTGCCACCAGCAGCGTCGGGACAGGGCCTCCCTACGAGCAGTACTTC.

The chain joins TRBV4-1 to TRBJ2-5, with D tentatively TRBD2 (7 bases). Germline CDR1 and CDR2: MGHRA and YSYEKL. CDR3 length: 13 amino acids. The V end was cut by 7 bases, the J end by 5 bases, with 14 bases between. The CDR3: CASKGGVVETQYF. The CDR3 region has the DNA TGCGCCAGCAAGGGGGGGGTTGTGGAGACCCAGTACTTC.

The chain recombines TRBV10-3 with TRBJ2-7; 8 bases agree with TRBD1. CDR1 and CDR2 (germline): ENHRY, SYGVKD. The CDR3 has 15 residues. V lost 3 bases, J lost 5 bases, and 9 bases stayed unmatched. CDR3 bases: TGTGCCATCAGTGACCGCGACAGGGGTTGGAACGAGCAGTACTTC. Its translation is CAISDRDRGWNEQYF.

This clonotype was seen once. A read error may produce the germline difference seen at one junction end. The rearrangement links TRBV10-3 to TRBJ2-7; possible D gene TRBD2, 5 bases. CDR1 is ENHRY, CDR2 SYGVKD, per germline. CDR3 length: 15 amino acids. The CDR3 DNA reads TGTGCCAGCAATCAAAAGAGTGTCGGAGGCTACGAGCGGTACTTC. Translated, it gives CASNQKSVGGYERYF.

In the case of this clonotype: Its ends do not fully match the called genes, so a read error is possible. The gene calls are TRBV19 and TRBJ1-5; D ambiguous. The CDR3 runs to 14 residues. Germline CDR1 and CDR2: LNHDA and SQIVND (reference sequence). CDR3 residues: CSSGSGDSNQPLHF. Written as DNA, the CDR3 is TGTTCCAGTGGGTCAGGCGATAGCAATCAGCCCCTGCATTTT.

This clonotype was detected only once. The chain uses TRBV7-3 and TRBJ2-7, with 12 bases fitting TRBD2. The CDR3 is 14 residues long. Trimming removed 4 bases from V and 11 bases from J; junction bases left unmatched: 9. Germline V gene data show CDR1 as SGHTA and CDR2 as FQGTGA. In DNA, the CDR3 is TGTGCCAGCAGCTCCTATTCTAGCGGGGGGGCCGAGTACTTC. Protein sequence: CASSSYSSGGAEYF.

This sequence joins TRBV7-9 and TRBJ2-5, with unresolved D. The germline V gene encodes CDR1 SEHNR and CDR2 FQNEAQ (reference sequence). This CDR3 region has 15 residues. V lost 4 bases and J 0 bases, leaving 12 bases between the germline ends. CDR3 in DNA: TGTGCCAGCAGCTGGGTGGGCCGTGACCAAGAGACCCAGTACTTC. It yields the protein CASSWVGRDQETQYF.